This is a list of T cell receptor beta chains from one sample in a study of shared clonotypes between healthy human individuals. Profiling relied on immunoSEQ multiplex PCR, and the TCRdb table lists in-frame clones only, not all of them. The sample has about 490,000 clones, almost 80% seen once. The sequenced sample consisted of PBMCs. These receptors originate from a woman aged 40 to 55 in good health. Some clones in this sample may be carry-over from other donors' samples. The CDR3 runs from the conserved cysteine through the conserved F or W. Fields, in order: CDR3 length, clone size, V gene, J gene, D gene, CDR3 DNA, CDR3 protein. A D gene is named only where the DNA matches it firmly. Clone size is not always given. Where it is, it says once, few, many or a class for expanded clones.

length: 12
size: .
V: TRBV29-1
J: TRBJ2-7
D: TRBD1
DNA: TGCAGCTTAGCGGGACAGGGGAACGAGCAGTACTTC
CDR3: CSLAGQGNEQYF

length: 13
size: .
V: TRBV11-2
J: TRBJ2-1
D: .
DNA: TGTGCCAGCAGCCCTGATAGGGGGGGAGGGCAGTTCTTC
CDR3: CASSPDRGGGQFF

length: 15
size: .
V: TRBV5-5
J: TRBJ1-2
D: .
DNA: TGTGCCAGCAGCTCCGCGCCAACGTCTAACTATGGCTACACCTTC
CDR3: CASSSAPTSNYGYTF

length: 13
size: .
V: TRBV6-1
J: TRBJ1-5
D: .
DNA: TGTGCCAGCAGCCAAGACAGGAATCAGCCCCAGCATTTT
CDR3: CASSQDRNQPQHF

length: 16
size: .
V: TRBV28
J: TRBJ2-7
D: TRBD1
DNA: TGTGCCAGCAGTTTACAGGGTGACAGGGCCACCCACGAGCAGTACTTC
CDR3: CASSLQGDRATHEQYF

length: 14
size: few
V: TRBV5-5
J: TRBJ2-5
D: .
DNA: TGTGCCAGCAGCTTGGCCCCCGCTGGGGAGACCCAGTACTTC
CDR3: CASSLAPAGETQYF

length: 15
size: .
V: TRBV5-4
J: TRBJ2-3
D: TRBD1
DNA: TGTGCCAGCAGCTTGGCCCGGACAGGGATAGATACGCAGTATTTT
CDR3: CASSLARTGIDTQYF

length: 16
size: .
V: TRBV7-9
J: TRBJ2-2
D: .
DNA: TGTGCCAGCAGTCGCCGGGCGGGGGCGTCGACCGGGGAGCTGTTTTTT
CDR3: CASSRRAGASTGELFF

length: 14
size: .
V: TRBV9
J: TRBJ2-5
D: TRBD1
DNA: TGTGCCAGCAGCCTCCGGACAGGCGCGTCGGACCAGTACTTC
CDR3: CASSLRTGASDQYF

length: 14
size: .
V: TRBV7-2
J: TRBJ2-5
D: .
DNA: TGTGCCAGCAGCCAGGACTGGGGGCAAGAGACCCAGTACTTC
CDR3: CASSQDWGQETQYF

length: 15
size: .
V: TRBV5-4
J: TRBJ2-1
D: .
DNA: TGTGCCAGCAGGTATCGGGGGAGCTCCTACAATGAGCAGTTCTTC
CDR3: CASRYRGSSYNEQFF

length: 15
size: .
V: TRBV7-2
J: TRBJ2-7
D: TRBD2
DNA: TGTGCCAGCAGCTTAGCCAGCGGGGGGTCCTACGAGCAGTACTTC
CDR3: CASSLASGGSYEQYF

length: 13
size: .
V: TRBV7-9
J: TRBJ1-1
D: .
DNA: TGTGCCAGCAGCTTTTCGGGGGACACTGAAGCTTTCTTT
CDR3: CASSFSGDTEAFF

length: 17
size: few
V: TRBV10-3
J: TRBJ2-7
D: TRBD2
DNA: TGTGCCATCAGTGACCCTAAGGAGGGCGGGAGGGAGTACGAGCAGTACTTC
CDR3: CAISDPKEGGREYEQYF

length: 18
size: few
V: TRBV15
J: TRBJ2-6
D: TRBD1
DNA: TGTGCCACCAGCGGACAGGACAGTACCATCTCTGGGGCCAACGTCCTGACTTTC
CDR3: CATSGQDSTISGANVLTF

length: 16
size: .
V: TRBV28
J: TRBJ1-5
D: .
DNA: TGTGCCAGCAGTTTATTAGCAGGGGTGCCTAATCAGCCCCAGCATTTT
CDR3: CASSLLAGVPNQPQHF

length: 13
size: .
V: TRBV7-9
J: TRBJ2-5
D: .
DNA: TGTGCCAGCAGCTTAGGCCTAGCGGAGACCCAGTACTTC
CDR3: CASSLGLAETQYF

length: 15
size: .
V: TRBV11-3
J: TRBJ2-1
D: .
DNA: TGTGCCAGCAGCCCTGGACGGAACTCCTACAATGAGCAGTTCTTC
CDR3: CASSPGRNSYNEQFF

length: 15
size: .
V: TRBV11-1
J: TRBJ2-1
D: .
DNA: TGTGCCAGCAGCCAACAGCCAGGACGCACAGATGAGCAGTTCTTC
CDR3: CASSQQPGRTDEQFF

length: 15
size: .
V: TRBV2
J: TRBJ2-1
D: TRBD2
DNA: TGTGCCAGCACCGAGAGGACTAGCGGGAGGAATGAGCAGTTCTTC
CDR3: CASTERTSGRNEQFF

length: 15
size: .
V: TRBV4-3
J: TRBJ2-7
D: .
DNA: TGCGCCAGCAGTAGTACCCTTTCCCGAGGGTACGAGCAGTACTTC
CDR3: CASSSTLSRGYEQYF

length: 17
size: once
V: TRBV23-1
J: TRBJ2-1
D: TRBD2
DNA: TGCGCCAGCACTCAAGGGGCTAGCGGGAGGGCACCCAATGAGCAGTTCTTC
CDR3: CASTQGASGRAPNEQFF

length: 17
size: .
V: TRBV4-3
J: TRBJ2-1
D: TRBD2
DNA: TGCGCCAGCGCCCCGGATGTTAGCGGGGTATCCTACAATGAGCAGTTCTTC
CDR3: CASAPDVSGVSYNEQFF

length: 15
size: .
V: TRBV5-4
J: TRBJ2-7
D: .
DNA: TGTGCCAGCAGCTTGGCCGCGGGAAGCTCCTACGAGCAGTACTTC
CDR3: CASSLAAGSSYEQYF

length: 16
size: .
V: TRBV29-1
J: TRBJ2-2
D: TRBD2
DNA: TGCAGCGTCGGGACTAGCGGGAAAAACTACACCGGGGAGCTGTTTTTT
CDR3: CSVGTSGKNYTGELFF

length: 16
size: .
V: TRBV5-8
J: TRBJ2-7
D: .
DNA: TGTGCCAGCAGCTTGTGGCAGGGCCCAGGGGCCTACGAGCAGTACTTC
CDR3: CASSLWQGPGAYEQYF

length: 14
size: once
V: TRBV6-5
J: TRBJ1-1
D: TRBD1
DNA: TGTGCCAGCAGTTATGGGACAGGGGATGGTGAAGCTTTCTTT
CDR3: CASSYGTGDGEAFF

length: 14
size: .
V: TRBV7-3
J: TRBJ2-7
D: .
DNA: TGTGCCAGCAGCTTAAGGGGACAAGTTAACGAGCAGTACTTC
CDR3: CASSLRGQVNEQYF

length: 13
size: few
V: TRBV9
J: TRBJ1-1
D: .
DNA: TGTGCCAGCAGCGTTCTGGAGGACACTGAAGCTTTCTTT
CDR3: CASSVLEDTEAFF

length: 19
size: .
V: TRBV28
J: TRBJ2-1
D: TRBD2
DNA: TGTGCCAGCCTCATGCTGGGGACTAGCGGGAGCATAATCGGCAATGAGCAGTTCTTC
CDR3: CASLMLGTSGSIIGNEQFF

length: 11
size: .
V: TRBV6-8
J: TRBJ1-2
D: .
DNA: TGTGCCAGTACGGGGGGAGCTGGCTACACCTTC
CDR3: CASTGGAGYTF

length: 15
size: few
V: TRBV19
J: TRBJ2-7
D: .
DNA: TGTGCCAGTAGTATAGATCTGGACCCTTGGAACGAGCAGTACTTC
CDR3: CASSIDLDPWNEQYF

length: 15
size: .
V: TRBV13
J: TRBJ2-5
D: .
DNA: TGTGCCAGCAGCCCCGGTGGCGGAGGCCCGGAGACCCAGTACTTC
CDR3: CASSPGGGGPETQYF

length: 17
size: .
V: TRBV11-3
J: TRBJ2-1
D: TRBD2
DNA: TGTGCCAGCAGTCGACGGGACTCGAGGTCGGGGAGGGGTGAGCAGTTCTTC
CDR3: CASSRRDSRSGRGEQFF

length: 14
size: .
V: TRBV30
J: TRBJ2-2
D: .
DNA: TGTGCCTGGAGGGGGAGCGGGTACACCGGGGAGCTGTTTTTT
CDR3: CAWRGSGYTGELFF

length: 14
size: .
V: TRBV7-9
J: TRBJ2-5
D: TRBD2
DNA: TGTGCCAGCAGCCCCCGACTAGCCCAAGAGACCCAGTACTTC
CDR3: CASSPRLAQETQYF

length: 12
size: few
V: TRBV29-1
J: TRBJ2-7
D: TRBD2
DNA: TGCAGCGCCGGACTAGCGGGAGGGGAGCAGTACTTC
CDR3: CSAGLAGGEQYF

length: 14
size: .
V: TRBV7-6
J: TRBJ2-1
D: .
DNA: TGTGCCAGCAGCTCCCTGAGGGGGGACAATGAGCAGTTCTTC
CDR3: CASSSLRGDNEQFF

length: 15
size: .
V: TRBV28
J: TRBJ1-5
D: .
DNA: TGTGCCAGCAATTCCCTAGGGAACGGCAATCAGCCCCAGCATTTT
CDR3: CASNSLGNGNQPQHF

length: 13
size: once
V: TRBV11-2
J: TRBJ2-5
D: TRBD1
DNA: TGTGCCAGCAGCCGGGACAGGGCGGAGACCCAGTACTTC
CDR3: CASSRDRAETQYF

length: 13
size: .
V: TRBV7-9
J: TRBJ2-7
D: TRBD2
DNA: TGTGCCAGCAGCTCAGCGGGGACCCCCGAGCAGTACTTC
CDR3: CASSSAGTPEQYF

length: 14
size: .
V: TRBV15
J: TRBJ2-7
D: .
DNA: TGTGCCACCAGTAGCCGGGCCTCACCCTACGAGCAGTACTTC
CDR3: CATSSRASPYEQYF

length: 14
size: few
V: TRBV7-2
J: TRBJ2-2
D: .
DNA: TGTGCCAGCAGCTTCCGCAGGGACACCGGGGAGCTGTTTTTT
CDR3: CASSFRRDTGELFF

length: 14
size: .
V: TRBV7-2
J: TRBJ2-3
D: TRBD1
DNA: TGTGCCAGCAGCTGGGACAGGGGGCGGGATACGCAGTATTTT
CDR3: CASSWDRGRDTQYF

length: 16
size: .
V: TRBV30
J: TRBJ1-3
D: TRBD1
DNA: TGTGCCTGGAGTCGGGCAGGGGGCGGGTCTGGAAACACCATATATTTT
CDR3: CAWSRAGGGSGNTIYF

length: 13
size: .
V: TRBV5-1
J: TRBJ1-1
D: .
DNA: TGCGCCAGCAGCTTTAGCAGGAACACTGAAGCTTTCTTT
CDR3: CASSFSRNTEAFF

length: 15
size: .
V: TRBV27
J: TRBJ2-1
D: TRBD2
DNA: TGTGCCAGCACCCTACTAGCGGCCGTACCCAATGAGCAGTTCTTC
CDR3: CASTLLAAVPNEQFF

length: 15
size: .
V: TRBV11-2
J: TRBJ2-2
D: .
DNA: TGTGCCAGCAGCTTACTAGGATCGAACACCGGGGAGCTGTTTTTT
CDR3: CASSLLGSNTGELFF

length: 12
size: once
V: TRBV9
J: TRBJ1-4
D: .
DNA: TGTGCCAGCAGCGACCTTAATGAAAAACTGTTTTTT
CDR3: CASSDLNEKLFF

length: 15
size: .
V: TRBV2
J: TRBJ1-1
D: TRBD1
DNA: TGTGCCAGCAGTGATCTCGGACAGGCGAACACTGAAGCTTTCTTT
CDR3: CASSDLGQANTEAFF

length: 13
size: .
V: TRBV5-1
J: TRBJ2-1
D: .
DNA: TGCGCCAGCAGCTTGGGTATTGGTGATGAGCAGTTCTTC
CDR3: CASSLGIGDEQFF

length: 14
size: .
V: TRBV19
J: TRBJ1-5
D: .
DNA: TGTGCCAGTAGTATGAGACAGAACAATCAGCCCCAGCATTTT
CDR3: CASSMRQNNQPQHF

length: 11
size: .
V: TRBV2
J: TRBJ2-1
D: .
DNA: TGTGCCAGCAAATCATCTGGTAGGCAGTTCTTC
CDR3: CASKSSGRQFF

length: 16
size: .
V: TRBV11-1
J: TRBJ2-5
D: .
DNA: TGTGCCAGCAGCTCCCGACGGGGGAGGTACCAAGAGACCCAGTACTTC
CDR3: CASSSRRGRYQETQYF

length: 15
size: .
V: TRBV18
J: TRBJ2-3
D: .
DNA: TGTGCCAGCTCACCCTTGGTGGGGGGCACAGATACGCAGTATTTT
CDR3: CASSPLVGGTDTQYF

length: 14
size: .
V: TRBV5-1
J: TRBJ2-7
D: TRBD2
DNA: TGCGCCAGCAGCTGGGCCAGCGGGAGCGGCGAGCAGTACTTC
CDR3: CASSWASGSGEQYF

length: 14
size: .
V: TRBV5-4
J: TRBJ2-7
D: TRBD1
DNA: TGTGCCAGCAGCTTGGGACAGGGGCTCCACGAGCAGTACTTC
CDR3: CASSLGQGLHEQYF

length: 15
size: .
V: TRBV5-1
J: TRBJ2-1
D: TRBD1
DNA: TGCGCCAGCAGCTTGACCGGGACAGACTACAATGAGCAGTTCTTC
CDR3: CASSLTGTDYNEQFF